Following are 30 T cell receptor beta chains from one sample sequenced in a study of blood T cell repertoires in COVID-19. The repertoire was sequenced with immunoSEQ multiplex PCR; TCRdb's copy has only in-frame clones and lacks some. Altogether about 87,000 clones are present, 88% being singletons, with the ten largest covering more than 9.5%. The material sequenced was peripheral blood. All receptors come from a man older than 75 with acute or convalescent COVID-19.

The rearrangement joins TRBV2 to TRBJ2-3, with a weak D call TRBD2 (6 bases). Germline V lookup: CDR1 SNHLY, CDR2 FYNNEI. The V end lost 3 bases, the J end lost 1 base, and 11 bases lay between the germline ends. The length of the CDR3 is 15 residues. The CDR3 DNA sequence: TGTGCCAGCAGTGATCGGGGAGGAGGCACAGATACGCAGTATTTT. This translates into CASSDRGGGTDTQYF.

V is TRBV18 and J is TRBJ1-5, with D possibly being TRBD1 (5 bases). CDR1 and CDR2 from the germline V gene are KGHSH and LQKENI. V was shortened by 2 bases and J by 5 bases, with 13 bases between the two germline ends. This CDR3 has 15 amino acids. CDR3 DNA: TGTGCCAGCTCACCAGGGGCCAGCACGGATCAGCCCCAGCATTTT. It specifies CASSPGASTDQPQHF.

The V call is TRBV3-1 (or the pseudogene TRBV3-2), the J call TRBJ2-7; D is unclear. In germline, CDR1 is LGHDT, CDR2 YNNKEL (reference sequence). V lost 2 bases and J 2 bases, leaving 4 bases between the germline ends. CDR3 length: 12 residues. CDR3 residues: CASSQSAYEQYF. Here the CDR3 DNA reads TGTGCCAGCAGCCAATCAGCCTACGAGCAGTACTTC.

The chain has TRBV25-1 and TRBJ2-3; D perhaps matches TRBD1 (6 bases). The V end was cut by 5 bases, the J end by 4 bases, with 10 bases between. The CDR3 covers 13 residues. CDR1 is MGHDK, CDR2 SYGVNS, per germline. CDR3 protein: CASSPRGSDTQYF. CDR3 DNA sequence: TGTGCCAGCAGTCCCAGGGGTTCAGATACGCAGTATTTT. The full variable domain, its missing parts supplied by reference TRBV25-1 and TRBJ2-3, is EADIYQTPRYLVIGTGKKITLECSQTMGHDKMYWYQQDPGMELHLIHYSYGVNSTEKGDLSSESTVSRIRTEHFPLTLESARPSHTSQYLCASSPRGSDTQYFGPGTRLTVL.

The chain recombines TRBV27 with TRBJ2-7; 13 bases match TRBD2. The CDR3 is 14 amino acids. In germline, CDR1 is MNHEY, CDR2 SMNVEV (reference sequence). The V and J ends lost 7 bases and 4 bases, in that order; junction bases with no gene match: 4. Here the CDR3 DNA reads TGTGCCAGCACCAGGACTAGCGGGAGTTACGAGCAGTACTTC. Amino acids: CASTRTSGSYEQYF.

The CDR3: CASSPTGISGNTIYF. The CDR3 coding sequence is TGTGCCAGCAGCCCGACAGGGATCTCTGGAAACACCATATATTTT. The rearrangement links TRBV7-2 to TRBJ1-3; 7 positions agree with TRBD1. Germline V CDR1 and CDR2: SGHTA, FQGNSA. The CDR3 loop spans 15 amino acids. V shed 5 bases and J 0 bases; nucleotides not matched to a gene: 4.

This chain links TRBV27 with TRBJ1-2; a weak D match, TRBD1 (6 bases). The CDR3 sequence is 14 residues long. Germline assignment: CDR1 MNHEY and CDR2 SMNVEV (reference sequence). V lost 6 bases and J lost 4, with 15 bases in between. CDR3 loop: CASRFGGAGYGYTF. Written as DNA, the CDR3 is TGTGCCAGCAGATTTGGGGGCGCGGGCTATGGCTACACCTTC.

The rearrangement uses TRBV6-5 and TRBJ1-3; TRBD1 might be the D (5 bases). Germline-derived CDR1 and CDR2 are MNHEY and SVGAGI. Trimming removed 7 bases from V and 0 bases from J, with 10 bases in between. The CDR3 sequence is 14 residues long. CDR3 residues: CASIPGPSGNTIYF. In DNA form, the CDR3 reads TGTGCCAGCATACCAGGGCCCTCTGGAAACACCATATATTTT.

The chain couples TRBV5-1 to TRBJ2-7; the match to TRBD1 covers 9 bases. The CDR3 extends over 15 amino acids. CDR1 SGHRS and CDR2 YFSETQ come from the germline V gene. J lost 2 bases, V lost 4 bases, and 7 bases had no gene match. The CDR3 is CASSGGQGKAYEQYF. DNA of the CDR3: TGCGCCAGCAGCGGAGGACAGGGGAAAGCCTACGAGCAGTACTTC.

J is TRBJ1-6 and V is TRBV9; D gene uncertain. V shed 5 bases and J shed 0 bases, with 6 bases lying between them. Germline loops: CDR1 SGDLS, CDR2 YYNGEE. The CDR3 totals 14 residues. The CDR3 is CASSPSSYNSPLHF. CDR3 DNA: TGTGCCAGCAGTCCGAGCTCCTATAATTCACCCCTCCACTTT.

The chain joins TRBV3-1 (or the pseudogene TRBV3-2) to TRBJ2-1; tentative D call: TRBD1 (5 bases). The germline V and J ends were trimmed by 4 bases and 9 bases, with 10 bases remaining between them. This CDR3 spans 12 amino acids. Germline V lookup: CDR1 LGHDT, CDR2 YNNKEL (reference sequence). CDR3 loop: CASSLVQGEQFF. The CDR3 DNA reads as TGTGCCAGCAGCCTGGTGCAGGGTGAGCAGTTCTTC.

The chain couples TRBV7-9 to TRBJ1-6; D not resolved. Germline V gene data show CDR1 as SEHNR and CDR2 as FQNEAQ (reference sequence). The CDR3 length is 14 residues. Between the trimmed V and J ends, which lost 3 bases and 8 bases, there was a span of 11 bases. Written as DNA, the CDR3 is TGTGCCAGCAGCTTGATACCTCAGGATTCACCCCTCCACTTT. Its protein product is CASSLIPQDSPLHF.

J is TRBJ2-3 and V is TRBV30; the match to TRBD1 covers 9 bases. This CDR3 has 13 amino acids. The V and J ends lost 0 bases and 9 bases, in that order; junction bases with no gene match: 4. Germline CDR1 is GTSNPN and CDR2 is SVGIG (reference sequence). CDR3 nucleotides: TGTGCCTGGAGTGTACGGGGACAGGGAACGCAGTATTTT. Residues: CAWSVRGQGTQYF.

The gene calls are TRBV3-1 (or the pseudogene TRBV3-2) and TRBJ2-4, with 8 bases lining up with TRBD2. J gave up 1 base and V 4 bases, and 6 bases lay outside the gene matches. The germline V gene encodes CDR1 LGHDT and CDR2 YNNKEL (reference sequence). This CDR3 has 16 residues. CDR3 in DNA: TGTGCCAGCAGCCCCACTAGCGGTCGGGCCAAAAACATTCAGTACTTC. Protein sequence: CASSPTSGRAKNIQYF.

The chain links TRBV7-3 to TRBJ2-1; a possible D gene is TRBD1 (5 bases). Trimming removed 3 bases at V and 15 bases at J, with 15 bases between. Per the germline V gene, CDR1 is SGHTA and CDR2 is FQGTGA. CDR3 length equals 12 residues. The CDR3 DNA sequence: TGTGCCAGCAGCTTGAATGGGGCGGTTTTGTTCTTC. This translates into CASSLNGAVLFF.

The count of this clone is one. The rearrangement links TRBV28 to TRBJ1-5, with 12 positions matching TRBD1. CDR1 and CDR2 (germline): MDHEN, SYDVKM. The CDR3 totals 14 residues. Trimming at V came to 6 bases and at J to 13 bases, leaving 10 bases not matched to a gene. CDR3 in DNA: TGTGCCAGCAGAACCGGGACAGGGGGCGTGAGACAGCATTTT. It specifies CASRTGTGGVRQHF.

This sequence joins TRBV5-1 and TRBJ2-7; 10 nucleotides align to TRBD1. Germline V gives CDR1 SGHRS, CDR2 YFSETQ. CDR3 size: 14 residues. V was pared by 8 bases and J by 4 bases, with 9 bases of the junction left unmatched. The CDR3 coding sequence is TGCGCCAGAGGCGGGAGACAGGGGGCGTACGAGCAGTACTTC. This codes for CARGGRQGAYEQYF.

This clone was picked up one time. V gene TRBV25-1 combines with J gene TRBJ2-1; D is unresolved. The CDR3 sequence is 14 residues long. Germline loops: CDR1 MGHDK, CDR2 SYGVNS. Trimming shortened V by 5 bases and J by 8 bases, and 16 bases separated the two germline ends. The CDR3 DNA follows: TGTGCCAGCAGTCCCTCTGGGTTCGGGTATGAGCAGTTCTTC. Translating gives CASSPSGFGYEQFF.

This clone was counted a single time. The chain links TRBV25-1 to TRBJ1-2; D is unclear. CDR3 length equals 14 residues. Germline CDR1 reads MGHDK; CDR2 reads SYGVNS. V was cut by 4 bases and J by 9 bases, with 18 bases left in between. The CDR3 loop reads CASSGWVDTDSYTF. In DNA form, the CDR3 reads TGTGCCAGCAGTGGGTGGGTAGACACCGATAGCTACACCTTC.

J is TRBJ1-1 and V is TRBV19; no reliable D call. CDR3 size: 13 residues. V lost 0 bases and J 9 bases, leaving 11 bases between the germline ends. Germline values: CDR1 LNHDA, CDR2 SQIVND (reference sequence). CDR3 sequence (DNA): TGTGCCAGTAGTATAGAGGTCAGCGGAAAAGCTTTCTTT. This codes for CASSIEVSGKAFF.

The chain is built from TRBV6-2 or TRBV6-3 and TRBJ2-7, with D maybe TRBD1 (5 bases). The CDR3 extends over 14 amino acids. The germline V gene encodes CDR1 MNHEY and CDR2 SVGEGT. V lost 6 bases to trimming and J lost 2 bases, with 14 bases between them. For the CDR3, the DNA is TGTGCCAGCAGCTTTAAGGGGCTTACCTACGAGCAGTACTTC. It yields the protein CASSFKGLTYEQYF.

The chain recombines TRBV19 with TRBJ1-2; 8 bases fit TRBD1. The CDR3 has 15 amino acids. Trimming removed 5 bases from V and 4 bases from J; junction bases left unmatched: 9. Per germline, CDR1 LNHDA and CDR2 SQIVND (reference sequence). CDR3 amino acids: CASSPDRERIYGYTF. CDR3 nucleotides: TGTGCCAGTAGTCCGGACAGGGAAAGAATCTATGGCTACACCTTC.

The genes are TRBV6-6 and TRBJ1-2, with TRBD1 as a possible D gene (5 bases). Germline assignment: CDR1 MNHNY and CDR2 SVGAGI (reference sequence). Trimming pared 5 bases from V and 6 bases from J, leaving 16 bases between. CDR3 length equals 14 residues. The DNA of the CDR3 is TGTGCCAGCAGTCACGACGGGGCGGGGGATGGCTACACCTTC. Its protein product is CASSHDGAGDGYTF.

CDR3 bases: TGTGCCAGCAGCCCTAACACAGGCTCTGGAAACACCATATATTTT. This codes for CASSPNTGSGNTIYF. This chain uses TRBV25-1 with TRBJ1-3, with D perhaps matching TRBD1 (5 bases). V was cut by 6 bases and J by 0 bases, with 12 bases left in between. The CDR3 extends over 15 amino acids. CDR1 is MGHDK and CDR2 is SYGVNS in the germline V gene. The full variable domain, its missing parts supplied by reference TRBV25-1 and TRBJ1-3, is EADIYQTPRYLVIGTGKKITLECSQTMGHDKMYWYQQDPGMELHLIHYSYGVNSTEKGDLSSESTVSRIRTEHFPLTLESARPSHTSQYLCASSPNTGSGNTIYFGEGSWLTVV.

The chain uses TRBV25-1 and TRBJ1-4; D is possibly TRBD1 (6 bases). CDR3 length: 16 residues. In germline, CDR1 is MGHDK, CDR2 SYGVNS. The V end lost 4 bases, the J end lost 4 bases, and 16 bases lay between the germline ends. CDR3 sequence reads: CASSGTDRIFNEKLFF. The CDR3, as DNA: TGTGCCAGCAGTGGAACCGACAGGATCTTTAATGAAAAACTGTTTTTT.

This chain joins TRBV13 and TRBJ2-2; 8 positions agree with TRBD1. The CDR3 runs to 16 residues. The trim removed 2 bases at V and 1 base at J, leaving 3 bases unmatched. The V gene's germline CDR1 is PRHDT and CDR2 FYEKMQ (reference sequence). CDR3 coding DNA: TGTGCCAGCAGCTTAAGGGGGACAGGGAACACCGGGGAGCTGTTTTTT. It specifies CASSLRGTGNTGELFF.

Only a few counts were recorded for this clone. V usage is TRBV6-5 and J usage is TRBJ1-2; 7 bases line up with TRBD1. The germline gives CDR1 MNHEY, CDR2 SVGAGI. The CDR3 sequence is 15 residues long. The V and J ends lost 6 bases and 1 base, in that order; junction bases with no gene match: 8. As DNA, the CDR3 is TGTGCCAGCAGCGTTTTCACAGGGGATAACTATGGCTACACCTTC. Its protein product is CASSVFTGDNYGYTF.

The J gene is TRBJ2-5, the V gene TRBV4-2; no firm D call. V was cut by 1 base and J by 4 bases, with 13 bases left in between. In germline, CDR1 is LGHNA, CDR2 YNFKEQ. This CDR3 region has 15 residues. CDR3 sequence (DNA): TGTGCCAGCAGCCAAGTCGAGAGCGATACAGAGACCCAGTACTTC. Amino acids: CASSQVESDTETQYF.

The V and J genes are TRBV29-1 and TRBJ1-3, with 7 nucleotides matching TRBD1. V shed 2 bases and J 4 bases; nucleotides not matched to a gene: 5. Per the germline V gene, CDR1 is SQVTM and CDR2 is ANQGSEA. The CDR3 covers 14 residues. CDR3 region: CSVERGRGGNTIYF. The CDR3 nucleotides read TGCAGCGTTGAAAGGGGGCGCGGAGGAAACACCATATATTTT.

CDR3 nucleotides: TGCAGCGTTGAAGATATCGTAGCGGGAGGGCCCAATGAGCAGTTCTTC. Residues: CSVEDIVAGGPNEQFF. The rearrangement links TRBV29-1 to TRBJ2-1, with 11 bases aligning to TRBD2. Trimming removed 0 bases from V and 6 bases from J; junction bases left unmatched: 7. Germline values: CDR1 SQVTM, CDR2 ANQGSEA. This CDR3 region has 16 residues.